Only a few counts were recorded for the clone carrying this T cell receptor beta chain. Per the authors' pipeline: Reference gene primer amplification gave nucleated cell count estimates. Produced via immunoSEQ multiplex PCR; TCRdb's table is partial and in-frame only. V and J calls plus clone size are reproduced from that table; the DNA served to infer D and trimming. The table shows around 250,000 clones, with around 81% occurring only once. The sample belongs to a study of blood T cell repertoires in COVID-19. Study at large: Sources were T cells, B-cell-depleted T cells, or PBMCs; the material itself was cDNA or gDNA.

The receptor comes from a man aged 50-59 years with active or convalescent COVID-19. Sequencing input: peripheral blood.

The CDR3 DNA reads as TGTGCCAGCAGTTACGGACAGGGACTGAACACTGAAGCTTTCTTT. Its protein product is CASSYGQGLNTEAFF. The J gene is TRBJ1-1, the V gene TRBV6-6, with TRBD1 matching 8 bases. From germline, CDR1 is MNHNY and CDR2 SVGAGI (reference sequence). The J segment lost 0 bases and the V segment lost 2 bases, leaving 2 bases of the junction unmatched. This CDR3 spans 15 amino acids.